This T cell receptor beta chain was sequenced in a study of T cell responses to AZD1222 COVID-19 vaccine. Assay used: immunoSEQ multiplex PCR; TCRdb lists only in-frame clones, some missing. This table has under 150,000 clones, 85% to 95% appearing once. This clone showed up just a few times. The trim removed 1 base at V and 6 bases at J, leaving 0 bases unmatched. Germline lookup yields CDR1 MNHNS and CDR2 SASEGT. The CDR3 contains 15 residues. The rearrangement joins TRBV6-1 to TRBJ2-1, with 13 positions matching TRBD2. The sample was peripheral blood, taken on day 0 of MenACWY control vaccination. The receptor comes from an adult in good health. For the CDR3, the DNA is TGTGCCAGCAGTGAAGGGACTAGCGGGAGCAATGAGCAGTTCTTC. Protein sequence: CASSEGTSGSNEQFF.